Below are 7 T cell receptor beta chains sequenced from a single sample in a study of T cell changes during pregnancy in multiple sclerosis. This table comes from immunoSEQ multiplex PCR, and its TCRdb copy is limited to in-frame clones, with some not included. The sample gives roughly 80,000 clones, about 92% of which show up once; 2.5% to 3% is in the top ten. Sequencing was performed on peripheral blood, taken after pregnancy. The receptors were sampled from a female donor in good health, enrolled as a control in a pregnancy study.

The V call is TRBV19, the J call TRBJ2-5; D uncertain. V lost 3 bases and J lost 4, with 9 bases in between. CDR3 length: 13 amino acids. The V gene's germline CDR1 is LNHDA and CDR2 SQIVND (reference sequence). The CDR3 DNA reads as TGTGCCAGTAGTATTCATGGCCTAGAGACCCAGTACTTC. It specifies CASSIHGLETQYF.

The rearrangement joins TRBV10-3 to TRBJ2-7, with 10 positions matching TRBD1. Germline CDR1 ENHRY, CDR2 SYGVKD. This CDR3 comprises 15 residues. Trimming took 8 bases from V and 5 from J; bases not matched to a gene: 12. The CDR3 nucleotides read TGTGCCATCGGGGATAAAGGGACAGGGGATGACGAGCAGTACTTC. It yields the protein CAIGDKGTGDDEQYF.

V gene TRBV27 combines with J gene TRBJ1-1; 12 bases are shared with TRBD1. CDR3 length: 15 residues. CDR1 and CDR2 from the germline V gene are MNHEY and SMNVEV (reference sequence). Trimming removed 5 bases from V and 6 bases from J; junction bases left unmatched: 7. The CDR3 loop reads CASSMGQGAHSEAFF. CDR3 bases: TGTGCCAGCAGTATGGGACAGGGGGCGCATTCTGAAGCTTTCTTT.

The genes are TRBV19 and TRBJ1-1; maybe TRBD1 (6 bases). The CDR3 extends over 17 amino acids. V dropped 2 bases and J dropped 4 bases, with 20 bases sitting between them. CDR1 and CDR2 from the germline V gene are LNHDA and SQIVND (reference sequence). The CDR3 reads CASSIRWGSRGGTEAFF. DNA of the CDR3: TGTGCCAGTAGTATAAGGTGGGGGTCCCGAGGGGGCACTGAAGCTTTCTTT. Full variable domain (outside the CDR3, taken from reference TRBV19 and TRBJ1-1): DGGITQSPKYLFRKEGQNVTLSCEQNLNHDAMYWYRQDPGQGLRLIYYSQIVNDFQKGDIAEGYSVSREKKESFPLTVTSAQKNPTAFYLCASSIRWGSRGGTEAFFGQGTRLTVV.

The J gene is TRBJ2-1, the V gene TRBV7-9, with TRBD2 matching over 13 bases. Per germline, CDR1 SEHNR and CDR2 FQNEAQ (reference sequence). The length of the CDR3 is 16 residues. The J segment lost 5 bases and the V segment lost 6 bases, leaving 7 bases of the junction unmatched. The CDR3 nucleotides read TGTGCCAGCAGTGGACTAGCGGGGGACGCTAACAATGAGCAGTTCTTC. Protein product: CASSGLAGDANNEQFF. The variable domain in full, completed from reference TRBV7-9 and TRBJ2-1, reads DTGVSQNPRHKITKRGQNVTFRCDPISEHNRLYWYRQTLGQGPEFLTYFQNEAQLEKSRLLSDRFSAERPKGSFSTLEIQRTEQGDSAMYLCASSGLAGDANNEQFFGPGTRLTVL.

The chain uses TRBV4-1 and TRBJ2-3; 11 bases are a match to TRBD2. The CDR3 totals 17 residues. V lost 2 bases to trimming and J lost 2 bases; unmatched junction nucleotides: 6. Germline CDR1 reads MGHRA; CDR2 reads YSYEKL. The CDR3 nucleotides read TGCGCCAGCAGCCAATTCCTAGCGGGGGGCCTCACAGATACGCAGTATTTT. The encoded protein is CASSQFLAGGLTDTQYF.

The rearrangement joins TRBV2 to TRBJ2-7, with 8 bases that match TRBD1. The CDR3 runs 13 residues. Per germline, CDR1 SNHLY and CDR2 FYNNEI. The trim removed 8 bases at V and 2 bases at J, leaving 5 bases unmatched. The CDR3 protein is CASDQDRAYEQYF. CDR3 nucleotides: TGTGCCAGCGATCAGGACAGGGCCTACGAGCAGTACTTC.